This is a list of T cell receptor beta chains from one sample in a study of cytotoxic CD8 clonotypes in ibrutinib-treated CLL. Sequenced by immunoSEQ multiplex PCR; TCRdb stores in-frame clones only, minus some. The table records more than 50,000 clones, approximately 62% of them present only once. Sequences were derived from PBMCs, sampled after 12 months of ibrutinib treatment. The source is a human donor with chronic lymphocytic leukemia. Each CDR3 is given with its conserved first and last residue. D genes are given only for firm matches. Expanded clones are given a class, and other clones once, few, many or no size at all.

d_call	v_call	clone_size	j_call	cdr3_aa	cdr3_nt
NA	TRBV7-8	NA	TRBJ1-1	CASSLAGMNTEAFF	TGTGCCAGCAGCTTAGCGGGGATGAACACTGAAGCTTTCTTT
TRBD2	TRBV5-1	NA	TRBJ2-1	CASSLTRTSGAYEQFF	TGCGCCAGCAGCCTCACTAGGACTAGCGGGGCCTATGAGCAGTTCTTC
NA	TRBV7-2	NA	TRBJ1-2	CASSLDSYGYTF	TGTGCCAGCAGCTTAGACAGCTATGGCTACACCTTC
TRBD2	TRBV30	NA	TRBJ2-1	CAWGSGSSYNEQFF	TGTGCCTGGGGTAGCGGGTCCTCCTACAATGAGCAGTTCTTC
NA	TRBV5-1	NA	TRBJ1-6	CASRGRNSPLHF	TGTGCCAGCAGGGGCAGGAATTCACCCCTCCACTTT
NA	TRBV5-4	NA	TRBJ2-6	CASSIPGSGANVLTF	TGTGCCAGCAGCATTCCAGGGTCTGGGGCCAACGTCCTGACTTTC
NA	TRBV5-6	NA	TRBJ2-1	CASSLLGPSYNEQFF	TGTGCCAGCAGCTTACTAGGGCCTTCCTACAATGAGCAGTTCTTC
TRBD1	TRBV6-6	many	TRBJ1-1	CASGRQGAEAFF	TGTGCCAGCGGCAGACAGGGGGCTGAAGCTTTCTTT
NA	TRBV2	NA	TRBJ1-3	CASSVPGNTIYF	TGTGCCAGCAGTGTCCCCGGAAACACCATATATTTT
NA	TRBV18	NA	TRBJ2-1	CATSGSGRGNEQFF	TGTGCCACCTCTGGATCGGGAAGAGGCAATGAGCAGTTCTTC
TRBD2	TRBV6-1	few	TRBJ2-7	CASNPSGRVYEQYF	TGTGCCAGCAACCCCAGCGGGAGGGTCTACGAGCAGTACTTC
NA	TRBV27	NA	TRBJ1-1	CASSWDRNTEAFF	TGTGCCAGCAGTTGGGACCGGAACACTGAAGCTTTCTTT
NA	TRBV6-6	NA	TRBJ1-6	CASSYSTLNISPLHF	TGTGCCAGCAGTTACTCGACGCTAAATATTTCACCCCTCCACTTT
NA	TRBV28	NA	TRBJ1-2	CASSFRQNYGYTF	TGTGCCAGCAGTTTTAGACAAAACTATGGCTACACCTTC
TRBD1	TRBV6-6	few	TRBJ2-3	CASSYGHRGVGDTQYF	TGTGCCAGCAGTTACGGACACAGGGGGGTGGGAGATACGCAGTATTTT
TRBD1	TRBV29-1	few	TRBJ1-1	CSVDRGRMTEAFF	TGCAGCGTTGACAGGGGGCGAATGACTGAAGCTTTCTTT
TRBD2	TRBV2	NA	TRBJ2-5	CASRYELAGVLETQYF	TGTGCCAGCAGATACGAACTAGCGGGAGTATTGGAGACCCAGTACTTC
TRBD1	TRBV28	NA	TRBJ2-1	CASRETGARNEQFF	TGTGCCAGCAGGGAGACAGGGGCGCGGAATGAGCAGTTCTTC
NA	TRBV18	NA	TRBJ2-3	CASSPLGTNTDTQYF	TGTGCCAGCTCACCCCTCGGGACCAACACAGATACGCAGTATTTT
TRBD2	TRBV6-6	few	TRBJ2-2	CASKSTSGAGELFF	TGTGCCAGCAAGTCGACTAGCGGGGCCGGGGAGCTGTTTTTT
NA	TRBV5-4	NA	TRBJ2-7	CASSLGYEQYF	TGTGCCAGCAGCTTGGGGTACGAGCAGTACTTC
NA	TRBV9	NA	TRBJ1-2	CASSPRGGTLNYGYTF	TGTGCCAGCAGCCCCCGTGGGGGGACCCTTAACTATGGCTACACCTTC
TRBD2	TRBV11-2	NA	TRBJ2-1	CASSLDGLAAYYNEQFF	TGTGCCAGCAGCTTAGATGGCCTAGCGGCCTACTACAATGAGCAGTTCTTC
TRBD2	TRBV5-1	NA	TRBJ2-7	CASSIFEAGVSEQYF	TGCGCCAGCAGCATCTTCGAAGCGGGAGTTTCCGAGCAGTACTTC
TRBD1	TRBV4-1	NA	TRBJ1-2	CASSQTGDYGYTF	TGCGCCAGCAGCCAGACAGGGGACTATGGCTACACCTTC
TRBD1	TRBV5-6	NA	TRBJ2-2	CASSLWTGSYTGELFF	TGTGCCAGCAGCTTATGGACAGGGAGTTACACCGGGGAGCTGTTTTTT
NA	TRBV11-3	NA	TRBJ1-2	CASSRENYGYTF	TGTGCCAGCAGTAGGGAGAACTATGGCTACACCTTC
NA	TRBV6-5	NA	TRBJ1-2	CASKGDNYGYTF	TGTGCCAGCAAGGGCGACAACTATGGCTACACCTTC
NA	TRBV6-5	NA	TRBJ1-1	CASKRDPTMNTEAFF	TGTGCCAGCAAGAGGGACCCGACGATGAACACTGAAGCTTTCTTT
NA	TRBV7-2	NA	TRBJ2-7	CASSRISYEQYF	TGTGCCAGCTCGCGCATTTCCTACGAGCAGTACTTC
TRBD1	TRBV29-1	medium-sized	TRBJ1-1	CSVRRGTVNTEAFF	TGCAGCGTTAGGAGGGGGACAGTAAACACTGAAGCTTTCTTT
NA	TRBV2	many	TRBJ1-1	CASSVWNHNPEAFF	TGTGCCAGCAGTGTGTGGAACCATAATCCTGAAGCTTTCTTT
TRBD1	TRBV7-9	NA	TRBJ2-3	CASNLGTGAADTQYF	TGTGCCAGCAACCTCGGGACAGGGGCTGCAGATACGCAGTATTTT
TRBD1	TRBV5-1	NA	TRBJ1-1	CASSSGKTGKAFF	TGCGCCAGCAGCTCCGGAAAGACAGGGAAAGCTTTCTTT
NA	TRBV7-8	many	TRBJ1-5	CASSWRGSNQPQHF	TGTGCCAGCAGCTGGAGGGGTAGCAATCAGCCCCAGCATTTT
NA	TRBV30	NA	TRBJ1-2	CAWSVYRSGYTF	TGTGCCTGGAGTGTTTACAGGAGCGGCTACACCTTC
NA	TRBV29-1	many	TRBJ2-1	CSVPRGGNEQFF	TGCAGCGTTCCAAGGGGGGGGAATGAGCAGTTCTTC
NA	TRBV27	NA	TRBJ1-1	CASSLRLGQTEAFF	TGTGCCAGCAGTCTGCGGTTAGGGCAGACTGAAGCTTTCTTT
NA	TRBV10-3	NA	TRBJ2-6	CAIRDRILSGANVLTF	TGTGCCATCAGGGATCGGATACTATCTGGGGCCAACGTCCTGACTTTC
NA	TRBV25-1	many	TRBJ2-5	CASSEYARRETQYF	TGTGCCAGCAGTGAATATGCAAGGAGAGAGACCCAGTACTTC
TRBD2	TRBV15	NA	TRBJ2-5	CATSRDSGTSGRKTQYF	TGTGCCACCAGCAGAGATTCGGGGACTAGCGGGAGGAAGACCCAGTACTTC